This T cell receptor (beta chain) was identified during a study of PD-L1 blockade in urothelial cancer. Study-wide background: Study patients had been treated with 0 to 3 previous chemotherapy regimens. Samples came from 3 weeks, at the second dose, and 6 weeks into treatment. Reported median T cell count for blood samples was approximately 140,000.

Germline V gives CDR1 MDHEN, CDR2 SYDVKM. The CDR3 loop spans 14 amino acids. V was cut by 7 bases and J by 8 bases, with 20 bases left in between. Samples were collected from each patient before treatment and during treatment. Each patient gave between 1 and 8 of them in total. Assay: immunoSEQ multiplex PCR; the TCRdb copy retains only in-frame clones and omits some. This sample carries around 35,000 clones, 70% to 85% of them seen once, and the ten largest clones take roughly 18%. Sample: PBMCs, taken around atezolizumab (anti-PD-L1) treatment. V gene TRBV28 combines with J gene TRBJ1-2; no clear D. This clonotype originated in a man aged 55 to 70 with urothelial cancer. CDR3 in amino acids: CASTNPARTGGYTF. The CDR3, as DNA: TGTGCCAGCACCAATCCGGCCAGAACGGGGGGCTACACCTTC.